The 7 T cell receptor beta chains below come from one sample, sequenced in a study of breast tumors, draining lymph nodes, adjacent tissues. Samples came from axillary lymph nodes draining the breast cancer. A single record per CDR3 protein comes from TCRdb applying MiXCR to the multiplex PCR reads. Of 100,000 to 150,000 distinct CDR3 sequences listed, 15% to 20% are singletons. Input material: axillary lymph node tissue. These receptors originate from a female donor with breast cancer. Some clones in this sample may be carry-over from other donors' samples.

This clonotype was seen at least ten times. This rearrangement joins TRBV20-1 to TRBJ2-1; TRBD2 aligns across 12 bases. The germline V gene has CDR1 DFQATT and CDR2 SNEGSKA (reference sequence). This CDR3 has 16 amino acids. The trim removed 1 base at V and 4 bases at J, leaving 5 bases unmatched. In nucleotides, the CDR3 is TGCAGTGCTAGAGCTAGCGGGGGGGTTTTTTACAATGAGCAGTTCTTC. It specifies CSARASGGVFYNEQFF.

In regard to this clonotype: A much larger clone differs from this one at a single base, so this may be a read error. The chain links TRBV19 to TRBJ1-4; D not certain. Looked up from germline, CDR1 is LNHDA and CDR2 is SQIVND (reference sequence). The CDR3 length is 14 residues. CDR3 sequence: CASSPARPNEKLSF. In nucleotides, the CDR3 is TGTGCCAGTAGTCCGGCACGGCCTAATGAAAAACTGTCTTTT. Using reference TRBV19 and TRBJ1-4 for the parts outside the CDR3, the full variable domain is DGGITQSPKYLFRKEGQNVTLSCEQNLNHDAMYWYRQDPGQGLRLIYYSQIVNDFQKGDIAEGYSVSREKKESFPLTVTSAQKNPTAFYLCASSPARPNEKLSFGSGTQLSVL.

At least ten counts were recorded for this clonotype. This chain connects TRBV4-1 to TRBJ1-6; no firm D call. V lost 2 bases, J lost 7 bases, and 18 bases lay in between. This CDR3 region has 17 residues. Per the germline V gene, CDR1 is MGHRA and CDR2 is YSYEKL. Here the CDR3 DNA reads TGCGCCAGCAGCCAACAATATGGCGGACGGTCGAATTCACCCCTCCACTTT. Translation gives CASSQQYGGRSNSPLHF.

CDR3 residues: CSAREGWGIGQNIQYF. The CDR3 DNA is TGCAGTGCTAGAGAAGGATGGGGAATTGGCCAAAACATTCAGTACTTC. The V and J genes are TRBV20-1 and TRBJ2-4; D is unresolved. This CDR3 contains 16 residues. Germline assignment: CDR1 DFQATT and CDR2 SNEGSKA (reference sequence). Trimming shortened V by 0 bases and J by 5 bases, and 17 bases separated the two germline ends.

This clonotype was picked up many times. This chain uses TRBV20-1 with TRBJ2-1, with 7 bases aligning to TRBD2. The V gene's germline CDR1 is DFQATT and CDR2 SNEGSKA (reference sequence). The CDR3 sequence is 16 residues long. Trimming cost V 1 base and J 3 bases; bases outside gene matches: 9. The CDR3: CSARARSSGYYNEQFF. The CDR3 nucleotides read TGCAGTGCTAGAGCTCGGTCTAGCGGATACTACAATGAGCAGTTCTTC.

The table lists this clonotype with a few counts. CDR3 DNA: TGTGCCAGCAGCTTGGAACTAGCGGGGACCCAGTACTTC. Translated: CASSLELAGTQYF. V usage is TRBV5-6 and J usage is TRBJ2-5, with 9 positions matching TRBD2. The CDR3 is 13 amino acids. The germline CDR1 and CDR2 sequences are SGHDT and YYEEEE. V shed 0 bases and J 7 bases; nucleotides not matched to a gene: 1.

At least ten counts were recorded for this clonotype. This chain links TRBV5-1 with TRBJ2-1; TRBD2 aligns across 13 bases. The CDR3 is 15 residues long. CDR1 and CDR2 (germline): SGHRS, YFSETQ. The ends lost 2 bases at V and 10 bases at J; junction bases unmatched: 6. The CDR3 DNA is TGCGCCAGCAGCTTCCGGACTAGCGGGAGTCAAGAGCAGTTCTTC. Encoded protein: CASSFRTSGSQEQFF.